The 22 T cell receptor beta chains below all came from one sample that was sequenced in a study of T cell repertoires in cytomegalovirus infection. Their antigens are not known. TCRdb analysed the reads with MiXCR anew, one entry per CDR3 protein. The sample holds roughly 700,000 distinct CDR3 sequences, around a third seen once. Sequenced material: cultured PBMCs, taken from culture after CMV antigen stimulation. These TCRs come from a human donor in good health (CMV status not recorded). Some clones in this sample may be carry-over from other donors' samples.

Only a few counts were recorded for this clonotype. This CDR3 reads CASSLTLAGGQETQYF. The CDR3 nucleotides are TGTGCCAGCAGCTTGACCCTAGCGGGGGGCCAAGAGACCCAGTACTTC. The rearrangement links TRBV7-2 to TRBJ2-5; 11 bases fit TRBD2. Germline trimming cut 3 bases from V and 1 base from J; bases unmatched to any gene: 4. Per germline, CDR1 SGHTA and CDR2 FQGNSA. The CDR3 covers 16 residues.

This clonotype has more than one count but fewer than ten. This chain uses TRBV20-1 with TRBJ1-5; perhaps TRBD1 as D (6 bases). Per the germline V gene, CDR1 is DFQATT and CDR2 is SNEGSKA (reference sequence). V shed 1 base and J shed 2 bases, with 9 bases lying between them. The CDR3 length is 14 residues. The CDR3 sequence is CSARVPGGNQPQHF. Here the CDR3 DNA reads TGCAGTGCTAGAGTTCCAGGGGGCAATCAGCCCCAGCATTTT.

V is TRBV6-1 and J is TRBJ1-2; 7 bases map to TRBD1. Germline CDR1 and CDR2: MNHNS and SASEGT. This CDR3 contains 17 residues. Trimming took 2 bases from V and 2 from J; bases not matched to a gene: 11. The CDR3 region is CASSEKAGQARNYGYTF. CDR3 nucleotides: TGTGCCAGCAGTGAAAAGGCTGGACAGGCCAGGAACTATGGCTACACCTTC.

This clonotype has only a few counts. V usage is TRBV29-1 and J usage is TRBJ2-1; tentatively, D is TRBD1 (5 bases). Germline CDR1 SQVTM, CDR2 ANQGSEA. The CDR3 totals 14 residues. The V and J ends lost 4 bases and 7 bases respectively, with 17 bases between them. The CDR3 nucleotides are TGCAGCGTTGTCAATGTTGCCAGGGTAAATGAGCAGTTCTTC. This translates into CSVVNVARVNEQFF.

The V gene is TRBV28, the J gene TRBJ1-1; no clear D gene. The CDR3 sequence is 15 residues long. The V gene's germline CDR1 is MDHEN and CDR2 SYDVKM. V lost 2 bases and J lost 1, with 11 bases in between. This chain's CDR3 is CASSLPGTGNTEAFF. In DNA, the CDR3 is TGTGCCAGCAGTTTACCGGGCACGGGGAACACTGAAGCTTTCTTT.

This clonotype was seen ten or more times. The V call is TRBV7-2, the J call TRBJ1-3, with 7 bases aligning to TRBD1. V gave up 8 bases and J gave up 2 bases; unmatched junction bases: 9. Germline loops: CDR1 SGHTA, CDR2 FQGNSA. This CDR3 comprises 15 residues. This CDR3 is CASAPGGGPGNTIYF. DNA for the CDR3: TGTGCCAGCGCTCCCGGAGGGGGCCCTGGAAACACCATATATTTT.

The chain is built from TRBV4-2 and TRBJ1-1; 7 bases align to TRBD1. Looked up from germline, CDR1 is LGHNA and CDR2 is YNFKEQ. With V trimmed by 5 bases and J by 5 bases, 23 bases remained unmatched. CDR3 length: 19 residues. CDR3 nucleotide sequence: TGTGCCAGCAGCGCTTCACTAACAAGGACAGGCCGAGGGAGAACTGAAGCTTTCTTT. It encodes CASSASLTRTGRGRTEAFF.

The chain recombines TRBV27 with TRBJ2-1; 10 nucleotides match TRBD2. After removal of 4 bases from V and 3 bases from J, the junction contained 3 bases not matched to a gene. The CDR3 sequence is 15 residues long. The germline V gene encodes CDR1 MNHEY and CDR2 SMNVEV (reference sequence). For the CDR3, the DNA is TGTGCCAGCAGTTCAAAGCGGGGGGGCTACAATGAGCAGTTCTTC. Its translation is CASSSKRGGYNEQFF.

The J gene is TRBJ1-1, the V gene TRBV20-1, with D perhaps matching TRBD1 (5 bases). The CDR3 loop spans 12 amino acids. The germline V and J ends were trimmed by 4 bases and 7 bases, with 13 bases remaining between them. The germline gives CDR1 DFQATT, CDR2 SNEGSKA (reference sequence). The CDR3 sequence is CSATGTPYEAFF. CDR3 DNA: TGCAGTGCTACCGGGACCCCTTATGAAGCTTTCTTT.

The V gene is TRBV19, the J gene TRBJ1-2, with 8 bases aligning to TRBD1. After removal of 0 bases from V and 5 bases from J, the junction contained 5 bases not matched to a gene. Germline values: CDR1 LNHDA, CDR2 SQIVND (reference sequence). CDR3 size: 15 residues. The CDR3 DNA is TGTGCCAGTAGTATAGACCGGACAGGGTCATATGGCTACACCTTC. Translated: CASSIDRTGSYGYTF.

The chain joins TRBV2 to TRBJ2-2; D perhaps matches TRBD2 (6 bases). CDR1 SNHLY and CDR2 FYNNEI come from the germline V gene. V was cut by 7 bases and J by 2 bases, with 11 bases left in between. This CDR3 has 14 amino acids. Here the CDR3 DNA reads TGTGCCAGCAAGGGACTCAAAAACACCGGGGAGCTGTTTTTT. Translation gives CASKGLKNTGELFF.

Only a few counts were recorded for this clonotype. The chain employs TRBV11-2 and TRBJ1-2; D perhaps matches TRBD1 (5 bases). CDR3 length: 14 residues. Per germline, CDR1 SGHAT and CDR2 FQNNGV. V was clipped by 0 bases and J by 7 bases, with 12 bases between them. The CDR3 loop reads CASSLDLGARGYTF. The CDR3 DNA reads TGTGCCAGCAGCTTAGATCTCGGGGCGCGTGGCTACACCTTC.

This clonotype was counted a few times. V and J are TRBV11-2 and TRBJ2-3; 8 nucleotides agree with TRBD2. Per the germline V gene, CDR1 is SGHAT and CDR2 is FQNNGV. The CDR3 spans 17 residues. Trimming removed 3 bases from V and 0 bases from J; junction bases left unmatched: 8. The CDR3 is CASSLFGSSGSTDTQYF. In DNA, the CDR3 is TGTGCCAGCAGCTTGTTCGGTTCTAGCGGGAGCACAGATACGCAGTATTTT.

The V call is TRBV7-2, the J call TRBJ2-3; D is uncertain. The V gene lost 5 bases and the J gene lost 10 bases, with 13 bases spanning the gap. The CDR3 is 12 residues long. Germline CDR1 and CDR2: SGHTA and FQGNSA. The CDR3 loop reads CASSLPLDSQYF. CDR3 nucleotide sequence: TGTGCCAGCAGCCTTCCCTTGGATTCGCAGTATTTT.

This chain's CDR3 is CASSPTAGGLDTQYF. In DNA form, the CDR3 reads TGTGCCAGCAGTCCCACCGCGGGAGGCTTAGATACGCAGTATTTT. The chain uses TRBV12-3 or TRBV12-4 and TRBJ2-3; 8 nucleotides align to TRBD2. With 5 bases clipped from V and 5 bases from J, the junction kept 9 bases outside the gene matches. The CDR3 runs 15 residues.

The chain has TRBV19 and TRBJ1-5; tentative D call: TRBD1 (5 bases). The CDR3 is 18 residues long. CDR1 is LNHDA, CDR2 SQIVND, per germline (reference sequence). V lost 3 bases and J 1 base, leaving 19 bases between the germline ends. The chain's CDR3 is CASSIRQLRRVSNQPQHF. CDR3 bases: TGTGCCAGTAGTATTCGACAGCTGCGAAGGGTCAGCAATCAGCCCCAGCATTTT. Combining the CDR3 with reference TRBV19 and TRBJ1-5 gives the whole variable domain DGGITQSPKYLFRKEGQNVTLSCEQNLNHDAMYWYRQDPGQGLRLIYYSQIVNDFQKGDIAEGYSVSREKKESFPLTVTSAQKNPTAFYLCASSIRQLRRVSNQPQHFGDGTRLSIL.

The sample holds a few counts of this clonotype. The genes are TRBV6-2 or TRBV6-3 and TRBJ2-3; D possibly matches TRBD1 or TRBD2 (6 bases each). Trimming removed 0 bases at V and 2 bases at J, with 18 bases between. The CDR3 sequence is 18 residues long. Germline V CDR1 and CDR2: MNHEY, SVGEGT. CDR3 nucleotide sequence: TGTGCCAGCAGTTACTCCCCGAGGGGACGGGGGCACACAGATACGCAGTATTTT. Translation gives CASSYSPRGRGHTDTQYF.

The genes are TRBV6-2 or TRBV6-3 and TRBJ2-3; 8 nucleotides agree with TRBD2. V shed 4 bases and J 0 bases; nucleotides not matched to a gene: 9. From germline, CDR1 is MNHEY and CDR2 SVGEGT. CDR3 length equals 17 residues. This chain's CDR3 is CASSSLLLAASTDTQYF. In DNA form, the CDR3 reads TGTGCCAGCAGTTCCCTCCTACTAGCGGCTAGCACAGATACGCAGTATTTT.

This clonotype was observed many times. The chain links TRBV7-9 to TRBJ1-1, with D maybe TRBD1 (5 bases). The CDR3 is 17 amino acids. CDR1 is SEHNR and CDR2 is FQNEAQ in the germline V gene (reference sequence). V dropped 3 bases and J dropped 4 bases, with 21 bases sitting between them. CDR3: CASSLGKIQGRRTEAFF. The CDR3 DNA is TGTGCCAGCAGCTTGGGGAAGATCCAGGGACGCCGCACTGAAGCTTTCTTT.

V and J are TRBV2 and TRBJ1-5; D uncertain. Trimming shortened V by 4 bases and J by 3 bases, and 7 bases separated the two germline ends. Germline CDR1 SNHLY, CDR2 FYNNEI. This CDR3 is built from 13 residues. As DNA, the CDR3 is TGTGCCAGCAGTGCAGAGAACAATCAGCCCCAGCATTTT. It specifies CASSAENNQPQHF.

About this clonotype: Given the absence of the conserved phenylalanine or tryptophan at the CDR3 end, a read error is likely. It is unclear where the CDR3 begins or ends on the DNA, so no DNA is shown, and the CDR3 is as TCRdb lists it. This CDR3 reads CASSTGTELIILS. V usage is TRBV5-6 and J usage is TRBJ2-3; the DNA was not used to check the table's D call, TRBD1. The CDR3 is 13 residues long, counting both termini. The germline CDR1 and CDR2 sequences are SGHDT and YYEEEE.

The J gene is TRBJ2-5, the V gene TRBV2; D is uncertain. Looked up from germline, CDR1 is SNHLY and CDR2 is FYNNEI. This CDR3 comprises 13 residues. V lost 4 bases, J lost 3 bases, and 9 bases lay in between. DNA for the CDR3: TGTGCCAGCAGTGGGTTAGGGAAAGAGACCCAGTACTTC. Translating it yields CASSGLGKETQYF.